Presented here are 17 T cell receptor beta chains from one specimen sequenced in a study of shared clonotypes between healthy human individuals. Sequenced by immunoSEQ multiplex PCR; TCRdb stores in-frame clones only, minus some. The sample lists 2 million to 3 million clones, over 85% occurring once. Sequencing used naive CD4+ T cells sorted from blood. Subset in this sample: CD45RA+ positively selected. These receptors all stem from a man between 18 and 35 years old in good health.

This chain joins TRBV30 and TRBJ2-7; maybe TRBD1 (5 bases). CDR3 length equals 11 residues. Deletions cut 3 bases from V and 6 bases from J, with 9 bases between. Germline CDR1 reads GTSNPN; CDR2 reads SVGIG (reference sequence). The CDR3 region is CAWRAGIEQYF. The CDR3 DNA reads TGTGCCTGGAGAGCAGGGATCGAGCAGTACTTC.

The rearrangement links TRBV19 to TRBJ1-1, with 7 positions matching TRBD1. This CDR3 is 12 amino acids long. J was trimmed by 1 base and V by 10 bases; bases with no gene match: 3. Per the germline V gene, CDR1 is LNHDA and CDR2 is SQIVND (reference sequence). CDR3 protein: CATGGRNTEAFF. The CDR3 nucleotides read TGTGCCACAGGGGGGAGGAACACTGAAGCTTTCTTT.

This clone was recorded a few times. This chain connects TRBV7-9 to TRBJ1-1; no definite D call. This CDR3 spans 14 amino acids. The ends were cut back, 5 bases at V and 1 base at J, with 11 bases in the middle. Per the germline V gene, CDR1 is SEHNR and CDR2 is FQNEAQ (reference sequence). This chain's CDR3 is CASSPTPGNTEAFF. The CDR3, as DNA: TGTGCCAGCAGCCCCACACCAGGGAACACTGAAGCTTTCTTT.

This chain connects TRBV10-3 to TRBJ1-4; unclear D gene. Trimming removed 2 bases from V and 5 bases from J, with 12 bases in between. The length of the CDR3 is 15 residues. In germline, CDR1 is ENHRY, CDR2 SYGVKD. In nucleotides, the CDR3 is TGTGCCATCAGTGAGCGACCGAGTGAGAATGAAAAACTGTTTTTT. Protein: CAISERPSENEKLFF.

This clone was seen only a few times. The V gene is TRBV7-9, the J gene TRBJ2-4, with a weak D call TRBD2 (6 bases). Germline V gene data show CDR1 as SEHNR and CDR2 as FQNEAQ (reference sequence). This CDR3 spans 13 amino acids. V lost 2 bases, J lost 6 bases, and 8 bases lay in between. The CDR3, as DNA: TGTGCCAGCAGCTTACCGGGAGTAAACATTCAGTACTTC. Translation: CASSLPGVNIQYF.

This clone showed up just once. The chain carries TRBV7-8 and TRBJ1-5; TRBD1 might be the D (6 bases). The germline CDR1 and CDR2 sequences are SGHVS and FQNEAQ. Trimming stripped 5 bases from V and 5 bases from J, with 19 bases between. The CDR3 is 16 residues long. CDR3 DNA: TGTGCCAGCAGCCGGGGGGGGCAGGCGAACTATCAGCCCCAGCATTTT. Translation gives CASSRGGQANYQPQHF.

The chain is built from TRBV14 and TRBJ2-2; D is unclear. CDR3 length: 17 amino acids. Trimming took 4 bases from V and 3 from J, leaving 18 bases between them. CDR1 SGHDN and CDR2 FVKESK come from the germline V gene. As DNA, the CDR3 is TGTGCCAGCAGCCTCGAGAGAGTCCCGGTAGACACCGGGGAGCTGTTTTTT. Translated, it gives CASSLERVPVDTGELFF.

The V and J genes are TRBV9 and TRBJ2-1; D is uncertain. The germline gives CDR1 SGDLS, CDR2 YYNGEE. V was pared by 1 base and J by 0 bases, with 8 bases between. The CDR3 extends over 15 amino acids. The CDR3 DNA reads TGTGCCAGCAGCGTAAAAACTGGCTCCTACAATGAGCAGTTCTTC. Protein sequence: CASSVKTGSYNEQFF.

CDR3 DNA: TGTGCCAGCAGTTTAAAGGGTCAGGGGACCCAATACGAGCAGTACTTC. Protein: CASSLKGQGTQYEQYF. The V call is TRBV27, the J call TRBJ2-7, with D maybe TRBD1 (6 bases). The CDR3 contains 16 residues. CDR1 and CDR2 (germline): MNHEY, SMNVEV (reference sequence). Trimming shortened V by 2 bases and J by 4 bases, and 18 bases separated the two germline ends.

This rearrangement joins TRBV5-1 to TRBJ1-1, with D maybe TRBD1 (5 bases). The CDR3 loop spans 14 amino acids. The germline V gene encodes CDR1 SGHRS and CDR2 YFSETQ. V was trimmed by 3 bases and J by 4 bases, leaving 13 bases between them. CDR3 DNA: TGCGCCAGCAGCTGGCAGGGAGGTGGCACTGAAGCTTTCTTT. It is translated as CASSWQGGGTEAFF.

The V and J genes are TRBV6-5 and TRBJ1-2; TRBD1 aligns across 8 bases. CDR1 and CDR2 from the germline V gene are MNHEY and SVGAGI. This CDR3 has 15 amino acids. The V and J ends lost 2 bases and 3 bases, in that order; junction bases with no gene match: 5. CDR3 protein: CASSYDRTGYYGYTF. For the CDR3, the DNA is TGTGCCAGCAGTTACGACCGGACAGGGTACTATGGCTACACCTTC.

The chain joins TRBV5-1 to TRBJ1-1, with D tentatively TRBD1 (5 bases). Between the trimmed V and J ends, which lost 4 bases and 8 bases, there was a span of 21 bases. CDR1 and CDR2 (germline): SGHRS, YFSETQ. This CDR3 is 15 amino acids long. CDR3 region: CASSEGTVQPGEAFF. The DNA of the CDR3 is TGCGCCAGCAGCGAAGGGACTGTCCAACCAGGGGAAGCTTTCTTT.

The chain uses TRBV7-9 and TRBJ2-7; a weak D match, TRBD2 (5 bases). V was trimmed by 2 bases and J by 10 bases, leaving 9 bases between them. Germline V CDR1 and CDR2: SEHNR, FQNEAQ (reference sequence). CDR3 length equals 11 residues. The CDR3 sequence: CASSLLEGQYF. The CDR3 DNA reads TGTGCCAGCAGCTTATTAGAGGGACAGTACTTC.

V and J are TRBV7-9 and TRBJ1-5, with TRBD1 as a possible D gene (5 bases). Germline CDR1 SEHNR, CDR2 FQNEAQ (reference sequence). The CDR3 has 15 residues. V lost 5 bases, J lost 3 bases, and 14 bases lay in between. Written as DNA, the CDR3 is TGTGCCAGCAGCCGGGTGTGGGACTCCAATCAGCCCCAGCATTTT. This codes for CASSRVWDSNQPQHF.

V is TRBV11-2 and J is TRBJ1-1; no clear D. Trimming left V 0 bases short and J 11 bases short, with 16 bases between. The CDR3 contains 14 residues. CDR1 is SGHAT and CDR2 is FQNNGV in the germline V gene. CDR3 amino acids: CASSLDFIPTGAFF. DNA of the CDR3: TGTGCCAGCAGCTTAGATTTTATTCCCACGGGCGCTTTCTTT.

V gene TRBV27 combines with J gene TRBJ1-6; 7 bases are shared with TRBD1. Germline CDR1 reads MNHEY; CDR2 reads SMNVEV (reference sequence). J gave up 0 bases and V 8 bases, and 7 bases lay outside the gene matches. This CDR3 region has 16 residues. This CDR3 reads CASRQGGVSYNSPLHF. CDR3 bases: TGTGCCAGCCGACAGGGCGGGGTCTCCTATAATTCACCCCTCCACTTT.

This clone was seen only once. The identical CDR3 is also encoded by other nucleotide sequences in the sample. The J gene is TRBJ2-5, the V gene TRBV5-1; weak D call: TRBD1 (7 bases). Trimming took off 4 bases at V and 2 bases at J, with 9 bases between the two ends. Germline CDR1 reads SGHRS; CDR2 reads YFSETQ. This CDR3 spans 13 amino acids. The DNA for the CDR3 is TGCGCCAGCAGCGCGGGACAGCAAGAGACCCAGTACTTC. Protein product: CASSAGQQETQYF.